Listed below are T cell receptor beta chains from one sample, sequenced in a study of blood T cell repertoires in COVID-19. The method was immunoSEQ multiplex PCR; TCRdb's version includes in-frame clones alone and lacks a portion of them. The sample has around 150,000 clones; roughly 90% are singletons. The specimen sequenced was peripheral blood. The receptor source for this set is a man aged 55-75 years with active or convalescent COVID-19. The CDR3 runs from the conserved cysteine through the conserved F or W. The D gene is left open where the match is weak. Clone sizes are given selectively: once, few, many, or a class where the clone is expanded.

-	-	TRBV4-1	TRBJ2-7	15	TGCGCCAGCAGCCAAGAAGGGAGGCACAACTACGAGCAGTACTTC	CASSQEGRHNYEQYF
-	-	TRBV2	TRBJ1-1	13	TGTGCCAGCAGAGCGACCGCCAACACTGAAGCTTTCTTT	CASRATANTEAFF
once	TRBD1	TRBV2	TRBJ2-1	15	TGTGCCAGCTCAGTGGACAGGGGGTTTAGCAATGAGCAGTTCTTC	CASSVDRGFSNEQFF
-	TRBD1	TRBV10-3	TRBJ2-7	15	TGTGCCATCAGGGGGGGACAGGATTACTCCTACGAGCAGTACTTC	CAIRGGQDYSYEQYF
-	-	TRBV18	TRBJ1-4	15	TGTGCCAGCTCACTAAACAGGGTCGGGAATGAAAAACTGTTTTTT	CASSLNRVGNEKLFF
-	-	TRBV3-1/TRBV3-2	TRBJ1-2	14	TGTGCCAGCAGCCAAGCGGGCAGGGACTATGGCTACACCTTC	CASSQAGRDYGYTF
-	-	TRBV2	TRBJ1-1	14	TGTGCCAGCAGTGAGGGGAGAAGGGACACTGAAGCTTTCTTT	CASSEGRRDTEAFF
-	-	TRBV18	TRBJ2-3	16	TGTGCCAGCTCACCGGTTGGCAGGGCTGACACAGATACGCAGTATTTT	CASSPVGRADTDTQYF
-	TRBD1	TRBV12-3/TRBV12-4	TRBJ2-7	13	TGTGCCAGCAGATCGACAGGGGCCGGCGAGCAGTACTTC	CASRSTGAGEQYF
-	TRBD1	TRBV12-3/TRBV12-4	TRBJ1-2	13	TGTGCCAGCAGCCCGACAGGGAACTATGGCTACACCTTC	CASSPTGNYGYTF
-	TRBD1	TRBV18	TRBJ1-2	15	TGTGCCAGCTCACTTCCTAAGGGACAGAACTATGGCTACACCTTC	CASSLPKGQNYGYTF
-	TRBD1	TRBV28	TRBJ1-1	14	TGTGCCAGCAGTACCCGGGACAGGGGCTTCGGAGCTTTCTTT	CASSTRDRGFGAFF
-	TRBD1	TRBV2	TRBJ1-1	12	TGTGCCAGCAGGCCTGGACAGGGACAAGCTTTCTTT	CASRPGQGQAFF
-	TRBD1	TRBV5-1	TRBJ2-3	14	TGCGCCAGCAGCCAGGGGGTGCTATCAGATACGCAGTATTTT	CASSQGVLSDTQYF
-	TRBD1	TRBV11-2	TRBJ2-5	16	TGTGCCAGCAGCTTACTTCAAGGGGGCCCACAAGAGACCCAGTACTTC	CASSLLQGGPQETQYF
-	TRBD2	TRBV15	TRBJ2-1	16	TGTGCCACCAGCAGGCGGACTAGCGGCAGTTACAATGAGCAGTTCTTC	CATSRRTSGSYNEQFF
-	-	TRBV5-1	TRBJ2-5	14	TGCGCCAGCAGCTTGCTGGGGGCGAGAGAGACCCAGTACTTC	CASSLLGARETQYF
-	-	TRBV10-1	TRBJ2-2	14	TGCGCCAGCAGTGGAACAGTGAACACCGGGGAGCTGTTTTTT	CASSGTVNTGELFF
-	TRBD2	TRBV6-6	TRBJ2-1	15	TGTGCCAGCAGAGAAAGGGCTAGCGGGACGAATGAGCAGTTCTTC	CASRERASGTNEQFF
-	-	TRBV11-2	TRBJ2-4	15	TGTGCCAGCAGCCCCTTTTTGGGAGGATCAGACATTCAGTACTTC	CASSPFLGGSDIQYF
-	-	TRBV6-5	TRBJ1-6	15	TGTGCCACCTACACCGGGGCAGGGGATTATTCACCCCTCCACTTT	CATYTGAGDYSPLHF
-	TRBD1	TRBV6-5	TRBJ1-2	14	TGTGCCAGCAGTCCGGGACAGGGAAACTATGGCTACACCTTC	CASSPGQGNYGYTF
-	TRBD1	TRBV19	TRBJ2-1	16	TGTGCCTCGGCCCCACAGGGGGCGCGTCTCTACAATGAGCAGTTCTTC	CASAPQGARLYNEQFF
-	-	TRBV7-8	TRBJ2-2	19	TGTGCCAGCAGCTTAGGTTATGGGGGGACTGTGGCGAACACCGGGGAGCTGTTTTTT	CASSLGYGGTVANTGELFF
few	TRBD1	TRBV6-5	TRBJ1-4	15	TGTGCCAGCAGCGTGGAACAGGGGTCTAATGAAAAACTGTTTTTT	CASSVEQGSNEKLFF
-	-	TRBV6-4	TRBJ2-2	12	TGTGCCAGCAGCATCGGTACCGGGGAGCTGTTTTTT	CASSIGTGELFF
few	-	TRBV2	TRBJ1-1	11	TGTGCCAGCATAATACTTAATGAAGCTTTCTTT	CASIILNEAFF
-	TRBD1	TRBV18	TRBJ2-7	14	TGTGCCAGCTCAACCGGGACAGGGGGCTACGAGCAGTACTTC	CASSTGTGGYEQYF
once	-	TRBV7-8	TRBJ1-5	15	TGTGCCAGCAGCTTAAACAGCAATAGCAATCAGCCCCAGCATTTT	CASSLNSNSNQPQHF
-	-	TRBV12-5	TRBJ1-5	15	TGTGCTAGTGGTTTGACCGGCAGGGGAAATCAGCCCCAGCATTTT	CASGLTGRGNQPQHF
-	-	TRBV5-1	TRBJ1-2	15	TGCGCCAGCAGCTTCGGGCAGGGTGGTGACTATGGCTACACCTTC	CASSFGQGGDYGYTF
few	TRBD1	TRBV14	TRBJ1-4	12	TGTGCCAGCAGCTTTGGACAGGGAAAACTGTTTTTT	CASSFGQGKLFF
-	-	TRBV18	TRBJ1-2	13	TGTGCCAGCTCACCACCAGGGGGCTATGGCTACACCTTC	CASSPPGGYGYTF
-	-	TRBV7-9	TRBJ2-7	12	TGTGCCAGCAGCTTAACTATCTACGAGCAGTACTTC	CASSLTIYEQYF
-	TRBD2	TRBV7-6	TRBJ2-2	17	TGTGCCAGCAGCCCCTTTGGCAGCGGGGGGGCTTTCGGGGAGCTGTTTTTT	CASSPFGSGGAFGELFF
few	-	TRBV2	TRBJ1-2	12	TGTGCCAGCAGTGACAGCAGGAATCGCTACACCTTC	CASSDSRNRYTF
-	-	TRBV5-1	TRBJ2-3	17	TGCGCCAGCAGCTTGAGAGGAAGGGGGGGAACCACAGATACGCAGTATTTT	CASSLRGRGGTTDTQYF
-	-	TRBV5-6	TRBJ1-1	13	TGTGCCAGCACCTCCACATTGAACACTGAAGCTTTCTTT	CASTSTLNTEAFF
-	TRBD2	TRBV7-9	TRBJ2-3	16	TGTGCCAGCAGCGAGGGGCTAGCGGGAGCAGCAGATACGCAGTATTTT	CASSEGLAGAADTQYF
-	TRBD1	TRBV7-6	TRBJ2-2	20	TGTGCCAGCCACCAACGGCAAGCCGGGACAGGGGATTCTTTCACCGGGGAGCTGTTTTTT	CASHQRQAGTGDSFTGELFF
-	-	TRBV7-9	TRBJ1-2	13	TGTGCCAGCAGCTGGGCAGACAACTATGGCTACACCTTC	CASSWADNYGYTF
few	TRBD1	TRBV25-1	TRBJ1-5	14	TGTGCCAGCAGCACGACAGGGCGCAATCAGCCCCAGCATTTT	CASSTTGRNQPQHF
-	-	TRBV7-9	TRBJ2-7	14	TGTGCCAGCAGCCTAGGAGGGGGCCCTTACGAGCAGTACTTC	CASSLGGGPYEQYF
-	-	TRBV15	TRBJ2-1	14	TGTGCCACCAGCAGAGCAGGGGCCTACAATGAGCAGTTCTTC	CATSRAGAYNEQFF
-	-	TRBV19	TRBJ1-1	13	TGTGCCAGTAGTATGGTACGGGACACTGAAGCTTTCTTT	CASSMVRDTEAFF
-	-	TRBV7-8	TRBJ1-1	15	TGTGCCAGCAGCTTTTCCCCCTATTGGAGCACTGAAGCTTTCTTT	CASSFSPYWSTEAFF
-	TRBD1	TRBV19	TRBJ2-5	16	TGTGCCAGTAGCATCAGACAGGGGCAGGCACAAGAGACCCAGTACTTC	CASSIRQGQAQETQYF
-	-	TRBV6-1	TRBJ1-5	16	TGTGCCAGCAGTGAAGCTAGGACAGCTCTCAATCAGCCCCAGCATTTT	CASSEARTALNQPQHF
-	-	TRBV18	TRBJ1-2	14	TGTGCCAGCTCACCACCGGAGGATACGAATGGCTACACCTTC	CASSPPEDTNGYTF
-	-	TRBV6-6	TRBJ1-1	16	TGTGCCAGCAGCCCCGTGCGGTCTCGACTTGGCACTGAAGCTTTCTTT	CASSPVRSRLGTEAFF